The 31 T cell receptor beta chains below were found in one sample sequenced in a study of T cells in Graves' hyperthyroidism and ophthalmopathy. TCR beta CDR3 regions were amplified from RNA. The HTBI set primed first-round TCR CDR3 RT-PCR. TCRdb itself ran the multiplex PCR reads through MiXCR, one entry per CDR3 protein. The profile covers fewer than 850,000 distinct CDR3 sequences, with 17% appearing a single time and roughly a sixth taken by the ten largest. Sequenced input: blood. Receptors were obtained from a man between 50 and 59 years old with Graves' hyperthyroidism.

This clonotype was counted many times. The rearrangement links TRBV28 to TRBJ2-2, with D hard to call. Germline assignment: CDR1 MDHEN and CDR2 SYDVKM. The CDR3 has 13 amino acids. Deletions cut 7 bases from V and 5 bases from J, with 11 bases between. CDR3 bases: TGTGCCAGCACCCTTGTGGGGACCGGGGAGCTGTTTTTT. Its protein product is CASTLVGTGELFF.

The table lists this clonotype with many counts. The CDR3, as DNA: TGTGCCAGCAGCTTATCGCAGGGTTCCAATGAGCAGTTCTTC. Translated, it gives CASSLSQGSNEQFF. The J gene is TRBJ2-1, the V gene TRBV7-2; TRBD1 might be the D (5 bases). From germline, CDR1 is SGHTA and CDR2 FQGNSA. With 2 bases removed from V and 6 bases from J, the gap between germline ends came to 11 bases. CDR3 size: 14 residues.

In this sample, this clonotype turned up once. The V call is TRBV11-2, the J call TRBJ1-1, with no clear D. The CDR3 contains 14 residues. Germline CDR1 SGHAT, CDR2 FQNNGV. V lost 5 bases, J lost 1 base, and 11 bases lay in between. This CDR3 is CASSLNTGNTEAFF. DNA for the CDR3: TGTGCCAGCAGCCTTAATACGGGGAACACTGAAGCTTTCTTT.

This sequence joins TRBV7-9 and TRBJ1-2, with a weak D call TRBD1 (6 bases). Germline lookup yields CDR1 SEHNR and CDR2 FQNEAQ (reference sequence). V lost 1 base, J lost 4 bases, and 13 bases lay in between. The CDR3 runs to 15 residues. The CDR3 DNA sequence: TGTGCCAGCAGCTTAGGGGGACATGAGATCTATGGCTACACCTTC. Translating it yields CASSLGGHEIYGYTF.

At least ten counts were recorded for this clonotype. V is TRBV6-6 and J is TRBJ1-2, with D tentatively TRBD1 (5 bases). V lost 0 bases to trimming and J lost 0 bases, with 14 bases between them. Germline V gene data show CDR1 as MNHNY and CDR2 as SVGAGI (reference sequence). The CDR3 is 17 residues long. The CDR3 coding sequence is TGTGCCAGCAGTTACTCCCTTGGGGCCAGATCTAACTATGGCTACACCTTC. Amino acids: CASSYSLGARSNYGYTF.

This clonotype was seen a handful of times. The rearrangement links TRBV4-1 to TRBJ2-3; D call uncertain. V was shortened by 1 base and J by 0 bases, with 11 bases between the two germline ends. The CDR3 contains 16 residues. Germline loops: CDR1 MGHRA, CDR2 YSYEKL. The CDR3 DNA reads TGCGCCAGCAGCCAAGGGGTGGGAATCAGCACAGATACGCAGTATTTT. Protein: CASSQGVGISTDTQYF.

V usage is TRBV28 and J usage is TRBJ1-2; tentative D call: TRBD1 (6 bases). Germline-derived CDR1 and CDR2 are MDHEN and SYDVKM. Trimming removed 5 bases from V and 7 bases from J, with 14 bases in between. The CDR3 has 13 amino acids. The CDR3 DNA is TGTGCCAGCAGTACGGGGGGCGTCGGTGGCTACACCTTC. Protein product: CASSTGGVGGYTF.

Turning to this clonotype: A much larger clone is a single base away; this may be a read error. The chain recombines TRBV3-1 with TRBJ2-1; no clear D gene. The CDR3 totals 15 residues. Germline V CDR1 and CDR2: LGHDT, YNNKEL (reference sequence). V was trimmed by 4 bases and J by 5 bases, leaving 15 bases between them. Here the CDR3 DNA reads TGTGCCAGCAGCCGAAACCGGAACAGCAACAATGAGCAGTTCTTC. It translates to CASSRNRNSNNEQFF.

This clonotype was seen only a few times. Here the CDR3 DNA reads TGCAGTGCCGAACTAGCGGGAGGGCCCCACGAGCAGTACTTC. Encoded protein: CSAELAGGPHEQYF. The chain joins TRBV20-1 to TRBJ2-7, with 13 bases that match TRBD2. Germline CDR1 and CDR2: DFQATT and SNEGSKA (reference sequence). Trimming removed 6 bases from V and 5 bases from J; junction bases left unmatched: 7. This CDR3 comprises 14 residues.

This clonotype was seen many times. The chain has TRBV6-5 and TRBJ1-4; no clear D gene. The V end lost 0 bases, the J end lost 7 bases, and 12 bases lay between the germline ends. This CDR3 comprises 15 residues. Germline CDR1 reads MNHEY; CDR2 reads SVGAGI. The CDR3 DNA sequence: TGTGCCAGCAGTTACTCGTTCCTGAGAGCTGAAAAACTGTTTTTT. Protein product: CASSYSFLRAEKLFF.

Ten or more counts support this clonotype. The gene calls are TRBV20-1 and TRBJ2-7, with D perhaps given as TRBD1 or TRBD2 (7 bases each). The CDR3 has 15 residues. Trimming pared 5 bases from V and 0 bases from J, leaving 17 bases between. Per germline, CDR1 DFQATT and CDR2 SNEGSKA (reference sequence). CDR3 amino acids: CSAQRAGDSSYEQYF. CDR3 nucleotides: TGCAGTGCTCAACGGGCGGGGGACAGCTCCTACGAGCAGTACTTC.

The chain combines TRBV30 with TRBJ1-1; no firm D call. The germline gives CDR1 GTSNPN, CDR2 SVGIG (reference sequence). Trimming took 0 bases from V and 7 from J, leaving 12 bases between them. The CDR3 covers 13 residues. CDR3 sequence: CAWSVRGGGEAFF. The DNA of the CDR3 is TGTGCCTGGAGTGTACGAGGCGGCGGTGAAGCTTTCTTT.

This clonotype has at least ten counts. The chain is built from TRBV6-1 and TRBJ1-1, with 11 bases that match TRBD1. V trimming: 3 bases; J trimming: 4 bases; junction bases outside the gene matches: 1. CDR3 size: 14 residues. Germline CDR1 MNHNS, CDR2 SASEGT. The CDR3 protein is CASSEGQGVTEAFF. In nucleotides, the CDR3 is TGTGCCAGCAGTGAGGGACAGGGGGTCACTGAAGCTTTCTTT.

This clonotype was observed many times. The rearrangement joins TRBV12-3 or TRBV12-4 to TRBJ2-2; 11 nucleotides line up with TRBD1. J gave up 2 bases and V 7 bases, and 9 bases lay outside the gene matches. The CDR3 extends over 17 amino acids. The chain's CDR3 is CASIKRTGGLNTGELFF. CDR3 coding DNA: TGTGCCAGCATAAAAAGGACAGGGGGCCTCAACACCGGGGAGCTGTTTTTT.

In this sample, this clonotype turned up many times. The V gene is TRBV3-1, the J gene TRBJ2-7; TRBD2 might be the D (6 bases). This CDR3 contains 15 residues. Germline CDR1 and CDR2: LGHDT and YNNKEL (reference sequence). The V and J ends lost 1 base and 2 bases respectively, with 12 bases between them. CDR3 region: CASSQALGGTYEQYF. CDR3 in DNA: TGTGCCAGCAGCCAAGCGTTGGGGGGTACCTACGAGCAGTACTTC.

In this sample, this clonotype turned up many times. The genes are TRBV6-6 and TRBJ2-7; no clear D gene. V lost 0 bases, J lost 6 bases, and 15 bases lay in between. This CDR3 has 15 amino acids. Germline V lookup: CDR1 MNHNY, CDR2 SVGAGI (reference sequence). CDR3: CASSYSIWAGSEQYF. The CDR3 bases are TGTGCCAGCAGTTACTCGATCTGGGCAGGCTCCGAGCAGTACTTC.

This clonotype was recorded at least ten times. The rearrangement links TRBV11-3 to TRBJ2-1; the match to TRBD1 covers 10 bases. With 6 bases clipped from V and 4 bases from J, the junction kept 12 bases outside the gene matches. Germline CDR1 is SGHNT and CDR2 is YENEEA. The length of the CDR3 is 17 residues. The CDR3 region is CASSPNKGQGWYNEQFF. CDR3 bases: TGTGCCAGCAGTCCTAATAAGGGACAGGGGTGGTACAATGAGCAGTTCTTC.

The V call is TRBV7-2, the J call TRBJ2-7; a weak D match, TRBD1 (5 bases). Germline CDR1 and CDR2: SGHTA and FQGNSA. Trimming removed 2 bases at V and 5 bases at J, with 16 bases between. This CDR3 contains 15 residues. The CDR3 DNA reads TGTGCCAGCAGCTTACAGGCCGCGCTAGGGGACGAGCAGTACTTC. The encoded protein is CASSLQAALGDEQYF.

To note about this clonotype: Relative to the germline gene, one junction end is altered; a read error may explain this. For the CDR3, the DNA is TGTGCCATCAGTGTGATCGGGAGGGCCCCTAATGAGCAGTTCTTC. Protein sequence: CAISVIGRAPNEQFF. This chain connects TRBV12-3 or TRBV12-4 to TRBJ2-1, with 8 bases fitting TRBD2. The CDR3 loop spans 15 amino acids.

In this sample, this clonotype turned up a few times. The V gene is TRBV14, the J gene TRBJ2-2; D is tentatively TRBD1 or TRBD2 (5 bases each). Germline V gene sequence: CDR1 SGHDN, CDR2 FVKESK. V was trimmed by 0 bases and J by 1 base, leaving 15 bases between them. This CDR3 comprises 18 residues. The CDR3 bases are TGTGCCAGCAGCCAAGATTATGGGACCGACCTGAACACCGGGGAGCTGTTTTTT. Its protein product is CASSQDYGTDLNTGELFF.

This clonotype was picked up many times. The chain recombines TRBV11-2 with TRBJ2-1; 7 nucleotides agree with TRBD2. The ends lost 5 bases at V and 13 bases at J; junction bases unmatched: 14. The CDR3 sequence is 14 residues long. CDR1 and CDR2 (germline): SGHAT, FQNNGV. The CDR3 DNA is TGTGCCAGCAGCCGGTCGCTAGCGGAATTGTCTCAGTTCTTC. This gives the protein CASSRSLAELSQFF.

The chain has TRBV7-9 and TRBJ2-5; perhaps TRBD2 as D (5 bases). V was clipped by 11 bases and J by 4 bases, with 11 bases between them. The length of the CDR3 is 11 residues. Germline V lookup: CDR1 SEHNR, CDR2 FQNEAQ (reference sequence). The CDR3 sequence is CAGSTLETQYF. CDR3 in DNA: TGTGCCGGGAGTACGTTAGAGACCCAGTACTTC.

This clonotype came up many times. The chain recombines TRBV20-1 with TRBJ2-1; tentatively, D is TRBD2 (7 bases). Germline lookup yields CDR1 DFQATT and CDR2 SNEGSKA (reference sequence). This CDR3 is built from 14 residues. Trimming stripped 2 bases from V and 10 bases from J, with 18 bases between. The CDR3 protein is CSARTRGRALEQFF. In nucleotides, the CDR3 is TGCAGTGCTAGAACTAGGGGGAGGGCATTGGAGCAGTTCTTC.

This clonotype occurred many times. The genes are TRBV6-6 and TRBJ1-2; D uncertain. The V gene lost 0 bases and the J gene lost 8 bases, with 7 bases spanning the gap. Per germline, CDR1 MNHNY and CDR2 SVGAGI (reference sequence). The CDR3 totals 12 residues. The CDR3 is CASSYSGKGYTF. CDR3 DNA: TGTGCCAGCAGTTACTCGGGGAAGGGCTACACCTTC.

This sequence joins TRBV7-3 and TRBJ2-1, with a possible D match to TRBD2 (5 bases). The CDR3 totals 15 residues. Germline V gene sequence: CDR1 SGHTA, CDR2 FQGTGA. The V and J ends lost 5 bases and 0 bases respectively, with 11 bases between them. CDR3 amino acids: CASSNKRDSYNEQFF. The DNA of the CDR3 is TGTGCCAGCAGCAACAAACGGGACTCCTACAATGAGCAGTTCTTC.

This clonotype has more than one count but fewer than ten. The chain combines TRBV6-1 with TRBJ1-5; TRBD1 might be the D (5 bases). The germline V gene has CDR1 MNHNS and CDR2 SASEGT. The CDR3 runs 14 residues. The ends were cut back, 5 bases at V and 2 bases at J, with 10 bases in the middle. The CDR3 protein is CASSYGQRNQPQHF. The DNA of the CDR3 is TGTGCCAGCAGTTATGGACAACGCAATCAGCCCCAGCATTTT.

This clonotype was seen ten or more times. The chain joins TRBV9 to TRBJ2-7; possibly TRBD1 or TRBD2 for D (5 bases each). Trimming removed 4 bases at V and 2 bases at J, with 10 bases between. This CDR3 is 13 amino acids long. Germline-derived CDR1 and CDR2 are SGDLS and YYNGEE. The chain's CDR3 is CASSRGSTYEQYF. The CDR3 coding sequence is TGTGCCAGCAGCCGGGGCAGTACCTACGAGCAGTACTTC.

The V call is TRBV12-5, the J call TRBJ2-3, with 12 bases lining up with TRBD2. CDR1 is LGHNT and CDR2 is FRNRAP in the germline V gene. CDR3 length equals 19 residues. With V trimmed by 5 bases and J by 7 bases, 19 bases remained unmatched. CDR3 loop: CASGTASGRAGLGLNTQYF. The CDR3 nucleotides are TGTGCTAGTGGTACCGCTAGCGGGAGGGCCGGATTGGGACTAAATACGCAGTATTTT.

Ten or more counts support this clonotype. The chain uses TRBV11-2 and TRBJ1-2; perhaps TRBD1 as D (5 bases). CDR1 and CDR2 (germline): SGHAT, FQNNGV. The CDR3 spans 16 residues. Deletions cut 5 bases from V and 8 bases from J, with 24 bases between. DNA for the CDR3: TGTGCCAGCAGCCTTAGGGGCGCAAGTCTGAAGTTCGGCTACACCTTC. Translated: CASSLRGASLKFGYTF. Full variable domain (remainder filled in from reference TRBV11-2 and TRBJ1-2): EAGVAQSPRYKIIEKRQSVAFWCNPISGHATLYWYQQILGQGPKLLIQFQNNGVVDDSQLPKDRFSAERLKGVDSTLKIQPAKLEDSAVYLCASSLRGASLKFGYTFGSGTRLTVV.

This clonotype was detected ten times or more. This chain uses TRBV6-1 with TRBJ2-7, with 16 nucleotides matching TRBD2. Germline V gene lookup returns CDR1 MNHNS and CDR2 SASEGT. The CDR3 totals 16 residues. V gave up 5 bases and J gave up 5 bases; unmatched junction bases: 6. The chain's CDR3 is CASSLGLAGGPHEQYF. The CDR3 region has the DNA TGTGCCAGCAGTCTGGGACTAGCGGGAGGGCCTCACGAGCAGTACTTC.

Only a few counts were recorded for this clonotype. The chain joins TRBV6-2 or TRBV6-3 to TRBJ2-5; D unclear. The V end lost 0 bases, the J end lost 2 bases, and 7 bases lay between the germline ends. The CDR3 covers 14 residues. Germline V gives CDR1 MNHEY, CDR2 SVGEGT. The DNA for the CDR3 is TGTGCCAGCAGTTACTCGACGCAACAAGAGACCCAGTACTTC. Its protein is CASSYSTQQETQYF.